This passage covers 9 T cell receptor beta chains from one sample sequenced in a study of blood T cell repertoires in COVID-19. This table comes from immunoSEQ multiplex PCR, and its TCRdb copy is limited to in-frame clones, with some not included. The table lists roughly 42,000 clones, about 85% of them singletons, with 13% in the top ten. The source material was peripheral blood. These receptors were obtained from a woman between 65 and 79 years old in a cohort sampled during active COVID-19.

The rearrangement uses TRBV7-9 and TRBJ2-7; tentatively, D is TRBD1 (6 bases). The germline CDR1 and CDR2 sequences are SEHNR and FQNEAQ (reference sequence). V was clipped by 3 bases and J by 5 bases, with 29 bases between them. This CDR3 region has 19 residues. CDR3 coding DNA: TGTGCCAGCAGCTTTCCGGGACACCACACTTGGGTCCGGTCCGACGAGCAGTACTTC. This encodes CASSFPGHHTWVRSDEQYF.

The chain carries TRBV6-2 or TRBV6-3 and TRBJ1-1; 7 nucleotides line up with TRBD1. CDR1 and CDR2 (germline): MNHEY, SVGEGT. The trim removed 4 bases at V and 0 bases at J, leaving 2 bases unmatched. The CDR3 length is 14 residues. CDR3 nucleotides: TGTGCCAGCAGTTTGAGGGGGCTGAACACTGAAGCTTTCTTT. Protein sequence: CASSLRGLNTEAFF.

This clone showed up just once. The chain uses TRBV19 and TRBJ1-1; possibly TRBD1 for D (5 bases). This CDR3 has 15 amino acids. Trimming took 6 bases from V and 6 from J, leaving 20 bases between them. Germline V lookup: CDR1 LNHDA, CDR2 SQIVND (reference sequence). The CDR3 spells CASSNGGAGTAEAFF. The CDR3 DNA reads as TGTGCCAGTAGCAATGGAGGGGCAGGAACCGCTGAAGCTTTCTTT.

This clone has just one count. The rearrangement joins TRBV9 to TRBJ2-1, with D unresolved. CDR1 is SGDLS, CDR2 YYNGEE, per germline. V shed 6 bases and J shed 6 bases, with 16 bases lying between them. CDR3 size: 14 residues. The CDR3: CASTPSASSNEQFF. In nucleotides, the CDR3 is TGTGCCAGCACCCCCTCGGCTAGTAGCAATGAGCAGTTCTTC. The full variable domain, with the rest looked up from reference TRBV9 and TRBJ2-1, is DSGVTQTPKHLITATGQRVTLRCSPRSGDLSVYWYQQSLDQGLQFLIQYYNGEERAKGNILERFSAQQFPDLHSELNLSSLELGDSALYFCASTPSASSNEQFFGPGTRLTVL.

This clone was detected only once. The chain links TRBV19 to TRBJ2-5; no definite D call. V shed 5 bases and J shed 3 bases, with 10 bases lying between them. Germline V gene data show CDR1 as LNHDA and CDR2 as SQIVND (reference sequence). The CDR3 is made up of 13 amino acids. The CDR3 sequence is CASSLTREETQYF. The CDR3 nucleotides read TGTGCCAGTAGTCTGACTCGGGAAGAGACCCAGTACTTC.

This clone was observed once. The chain is built from TRBV2 and TRBJ1-1; D is ambiguous. CDR1 SNHLY and CDR2 FYNNEI come from the germline V gene. Trimming shortened V by 6 bases and J by 2 bases, and 13 bases separated the two germline ends. CDR3 size: 14 residues. CDR3 in amino acids: CASSLTDGNTEAFF. CDR3 nucleotides: TGTGCCAGCAGCCTCACAGACGGTAACACTGAAGCTTTCTTT.

The chain recombines TRBV2 with TRBJ1-6; TRBD1 is a possible D gene (5 bases). V was pared by 4 bases and J by 10 bases, with 14 bases between. Germline V gene lookup returns CDR1 SNHLY and CDR2 FYNNEI. This CDR3 is built from 14 residues. The CDR3 nucleotides are TGTGCCAGCAGTGGAGGCTACGGGGGATCACCCCTCCACTTT. This gives the protein CASSGGYGGSPLHF.

The chain is built from TRBV4-3 and TRBJ2-3; the D gene is possibly TRBD2 (6 bases). Germline values: CDR1 LGHNA, CDR2 YSLEER. This CDR3 region has 16 residues. Trimming left V 1 base short and J 4 bases short, with 15 bases between. DNA for the CDR3: TGCGCCAGCAGCCAAGGGGTAGCGGAGCGATCAGATACGCAGTATTTT. This translates into CASSQGVAERSDTQYF.

The chain couples TRBV27 to TRBJ2-3; 10 bases match TRBD1. With 5 bases clipped from V and 6 bases from J, the junction kept 8 bases outside the gene matches. The germline CDR1 and CDR2 sequences are MNHEY and SMNVEV (reference sequence). The CDR3 loop spans 15 amino acids. CDR3 loop: CASSPIGTGVDTQYF. The CDR3 nucleotides are TGTGCCAGCAGTCCCATAGGGACAGGGGTTGATACGCAGTATTTT.